The 10 T cell receptor beta chains below all came from one sample that was sequenced in a study of shared clonotypes between healthy human individuals. Only in-frame clones appear in the TCRdb table, and some are missing; sequencing was by immunoSEQ multiplex PCR. The table has fewer than 3 million clones, about 90% seen once. What was sequenced was naive CD4+ T cells from PBMCs. The subset here: CD45RA+ positively selected. The receptors were sampled from a man in his late teens or twenties in good health. Some clones in this sample may be carry-over from other donors' samples.

V gene TRBV5-1 combines with J gene TRBJ2-5, with 7 nucleotides matching TRBD1. CDR3 size: 14 residues. Germline V gene data show CDR1 as SGHRS and CDR2 as YFSETQ. V trimming: 3 bases; J trimming: 5 bases; junction bases outside the gene matches: 7. CDR3 sequence reads: CASSSWTGQETQYF. CDR3 DNA sequence: TGCGCCAGCAGCTCGTGGACAGGACAGGAGACCCAGTACTTC.

CDR3 protein: CASSVARLAKNIQYF. Here the CDR3 DNA reads TGTGCCAGCAGCGTAGCCCGTTTAGCCAAAAACATTCAGTACTTC. The chain recombines TRBV9 with TRBJ2-4, with unresolved D. With 0 bases removed from V and 0 bases from J, the gap between germline ends came to 7 bases. This CDR3 is 15 amino acids long. Looked up from germline, CDR1 is SGDLS and CDR2 is YYNGEE.

The chain carries TRBV6-1 and TRBJ2-1, with D possibly matching TRBD2 (6 bases). The CDR3 consists of 12 residues. V shed 1 base and J shed 8 bases, with 6 bases lying between them. From germline, CDR1 is MNHNS and CDR2 SASEGT. CDR3: CASSEGGDEQFF. CDR3 in DNA: TGTGCCAGCAGTGAAGGCGGGGATGAGCAGTTCTTC.

The V and J genes are TRBV27 and TRBJ2-1; D might be TRBD1 or TRBD2, each matching 5 bases. The V and J ends lost 4 bases and 5 bases respectively, with 18 bases between them. Germline lookup yields CDR1 MNHEY and CDR2 SMNVEV (reference sequence). The CDR3 length is 16 residues. This CDR3 is CASSSLIGTLNNEQFF. The CDR3 DNA is TGTGCCAGCAGTTCCCTCATCGGGACGTTAAACAATGAGCAGTTCTTC.

This sequence joins TRBV28 and TRBJ1-2; D gene unclear. CDR1 and CDR2 from the germline V gene are MDHEN and SYDVKM. The CDR3 loop spans 18 amino acids. V lost 1 base and J 5 bases, leaving 23 bases between the germline ends. Here the CDR3 reads CASSLYRRQDPPLYGYTF. The CDR3 region has the DNA TGTGCCAGCAGTTTATACCGTCGGCAGGACCCCCCTCTATATGGCTACACCTTC.

This chain joins TRBV9 and TRBJ2-1; the D is unclear. Germline CDR1 is SGDLS and CDR2 is YYNGEE. This CDR3 contains 12 residues. V was pared by 4 bases and J by 2 bases, with 4 bases between. The CDR3 bases are TGTGCCAGCAGCCCTGCCTACAATGAGCAGTTCTTC. Protein sequence: CASSPAYNEQFF.

The rearrangement joins TRBV5-1 to TRBJ2-1; D is perhaps TRBD2 (6 bases). The CDR3 consists of 15 residues. From germline, CDR1 is SGHRS and CDR2 YFSETQ. The V end was cut by 3 bases, the J end by 0 bases, with 10 bases between. The chain's CDR3 is CASSYGGASYNEQFF. The CDR3 coding sequence is TGCGCCAGCAGCTATGGCGGGGCCTCCTACAATGAGCAGTTCTTC.

The chain joins TRBV27 to TRBJ1-2; D is undetermined. V was trimmed by 6 bases and J by 8 bases, leaving 16 bases between them. Germline V gene lookup returns CDR1 MNHEY and CDR2 SMNVEV (reference sequence). The CDR3 covers 13 residues. The CDR3 reads CASSPLGWGGYTF. CDR3 DNA sequence: TGTGCCAGCAGCCCATTGGGGTGGGGAGGCTACACCTTC.

The chain links TRBV7-9 to TRBJ1-2; D is possibly TRBD1 (5 bases). Trimming left V 5 bases short and J 8 bases short, with 12 bases between. CDR3 length: 12 residues. The V gene's germline CDR1 is SEHNR and CDR2 FQNEAQ (reference sequence). CDR3 amino acids: CASSPGATGYTF. CDR3 nucleotides: TGTGCCAGCAGCCCCGGGGCTACGGGCTACACCTTC.

The rearrangement joins TRBV28 to TRBJ2-1, with D unclear. From germline, CDR1 is MDHEN and CDR2 SYDVKM. The CDR3 consists of 12 residues. Trimming shortened V by 7 bases and J by 4 bases, and 8 bases separated the two germline ends. CDR3 amino acids: CASTTDYNEQFF. The CDR3 region has the DNA TGTGCCAGCACCACAGATTACAATGAGCAGTTCTTC. Combining the CDR3 with reference TRBV28 and TRBJ2-1 gives the whole variable domain DVKVTQSSRYLVKRTGEKVFLECVQDMDHENMFWYRQDPGLGLRLIYFSYDVKMKEKGDIPEGYSVSREKKERFSLILESASTNQTSMYLCASTTDYNEQFFGPGTRLTVL.